This is a list of T cell receptor beta chains from one sample in a study of blood T cell repertoires in COVID-19. Only in-frame clones appear in the TCRdb table, and some are missing; sequencing was by immunoSEQ multiplex PCR. The top ten hold 6.2% of the sample, which has some 160,000 clones, 85% seen once. Sequencing used PBMCs or T cells enriched from blood (not recorded which). Receptors were obtained from a middle-aged woman who had recovered from COVID-19. Each CDR3 is given with its conserved first and last residue. A D gene is named only where the DNA matches it firmly. Size values are once, few and many counts, or a class for expanded clones, and some rows have none.

cdr3_nt: TGTGCCAGCAGCCCAGACAGGGGGCTTGGTGGCTACACCTTC
cdr3_aa: CASSPDRGLGGYTF
j_call: TRBJ1-2
clone_size: NA
v_call: TRBV6-5
d_call: TRBD1

cdr3_nt: TGTGCCTGGAGTGTACTGGCCACCCGGGGGTACAATGAGCAGTTCTTC
cdr3_aa: CAWSVLATRGYNEQFF
j_call: TRBJ2-1
clone_size: NA
v_call: TRBV30
d_call: NA

cdr3_nt: TGTGCCACGAGGGGGGGACAGGGAAATTCACCCCTCCACTTT
cdr3_aa: CATRGGQGNSPLHF
j_call: TRBJ1-6
clone_size: NA
v_call: TRBV19
d_call: TRBD1

cdr3_nt: TGTGCCTGGAGTGACCAGGGATTCTATGCCTACACCTTC
cdr3_aa: CAWSDQGFYAYTF
j_call: TRBJ1-2
clone_size: NA
v_call: TRBV30
d_call: NA

cdr3_nt: TGTGCCAGCAGCCCAACCGGGGAGGAGGGCACAGATACGCAGTATTTT
cdr3_aa: CASSPTGEEGTDTQYF
j_call: TRBJ2-3
clone_size: NA
v_call: TRBV13
d_call: NA

cdr3_nt: TGTGCCAGTAGTACCGGGACAGGGGTTTCTGAGACCCAGTACTTC
cdr3_aa: CASSTGTGVSETQYF
j_call: TRBJ2-5
clone_size: NA
v_call: TRBV19
d_call: TRBD1

cdr3_nt: TGTGCCAGCAGTTTACTGCACTCCCTTTACGAGCAGTACTTC
cdr3_aa: CASSLLHSLYEQYF
j_call: TRBJ2-7
clone_size: NA
v_call: TRBV28
d_call: NA

cdr3_nt: TGTGCCAGCAGTGAAAGGCTAAGCGGTGGACAGTGGGACACTGAAGCTTTCTTT
cdr3_aa: CASSERLSGGQWDTEAFF
j_call: TRBJ1-1
clone_size: few
v_call: TRBV2
d_call: NA

cdr3_nt: TGTGCCAGCAGCCCGGACAGGGCGAATGAAAAACTGTTTTTT
cdr3_aa: CASSPDRANEKLFF
j_call: TRBJ1-4
clone_size: NA
v_call: TRBV7-8
d_call: TRBD1

cdr3_nt: TGTGCCAGCAGCCAAGATAGCGGCGGGGCCAGCTACAATGAGCAGTTCTTC
cdr3_aa: CASSQDSGGASYNEQFF
j_call: TRBJ2-1
clone_size: NA
v_call: TRBV4-2
d_call: NA

cdr3_nt: TGTGCCAGTAGTACTCGGACAGGGGCGGAGTATGGCTACACCTTC
cdr3_aa: CASSTRTGAEYGYTF
j_call: TRBJ1-2
clone_size: NA
v_call: TRBV19
d_call: TRBD1

cdr3_nt: TGCAGCGTCGCTGACACCCAGGGCACTGAAGCTTTCTTT
cdr3_aa: CSVADTQGTEAFF
j_call: TRBJ1-1
clone_size: NA
v_call: TRBV29-1
d_call: NA

cdr3_nt: TGTGCCAGTTCCTACGGGGGGACAGATACGCAGTATTTT
cdr3_aa: CASSYGGTDTQYF
j_call: TRBJ2-3
clone_size: NA
v_call: TRBV9
d_call: TRBD2

cdr3_nt: TGTGCCAGCAGCTGGCTACAGTCACCCCTCCACTTT
cdr3_aa: CASSWLQSPLHF
j_call: TRBJ1-6
clone_size: few
v_call: TRBV5-6
d_call: NA

cdr3_nt: TGTGCCAGCTCACCGAAGGACTACTCTGGAAACACCATATATTTT
cdr3_aa: CASSPKDYSGNTIYF
j_call: TRBJ1-3
clone_size: few
v_call: TRBV18
d_call: NA

cdr3_nt: TGTGCCAGCAGCCTGGGACAGAGACTCACCGGGGAGCTGTTTTTT
cdr3_aa: CASSLGQRLTGELFF
j_call: TRBJ2-2
clone_size: NA
v_call: TRBV5-6
d_call: TRBD1

cdr3_nt: TGTGCCAGCAGCAGGGGACAGATAGCCAAAAACATTCAGTACTTC
cdr3_aa: CASSRGQIAKNIQYF
j_call: TRBJ2-4
clone_size: NA
v_call: TRBV6-5
d_call: TRBD1

cdr3_nt: TGTGCCAGCAGTAGCGGGGGGGCCAGGGGTGAGCAGTTCTTC
cdr3_aa: CASSSGGARGEQFF
j_call: TRBJ2-1
clone_size: few
v_call: TRBV11-3
d_call: TRBD2

cdr3_nt: TGTGCCAGCAGTTACCCTACAGGGTATAGCAATCAGCCCCAGCATTTT
cdr3_aa: CASSYPTGYSNQPQHF
j_call: TRBJ1-5
clone_size: NA
v_call: TRBV6-6
d_call: NA

cdr3_nt: TGTGCCAGCAGTGAGTGGCGGGAGTCAGTGGATGAGCAGTTCTTC
cdr3_aa: CASSEWRESVDEQFF
j_call: TRBJ2-1
clone_size: NA
v_call: TRBV6-1
d_call: TRBD2

cdr3_nt: TGTGCCACCAGTCCCGGGAGCTCTGGGGCCAACGTCCTGACTTTC
cdr3_aa: CATSPGSSGANVLTF
j_call: TRBJ2-6
clone_size: NA
v_call: TRBV24-1
d_call: NA

cdr3_nt: TGTGCCAGCAGCCACCCCACGGGTAGGGGTAATTCACCCCTCCACTTT
cdr3_aa: CASSHPTGRGNSPLHF
j_call: TRBJ1-6
clone_size: once
v_call: TRBV3-1/TRBV3-2
d_call: NA

cdr3_nt: TGTGCCAGTAGCCCTACTAGCGGGGGTTACAATGAGCAGTTCTTC
cdr3_aa: CASSPTSGGYNEQFF
j_call: TRBJ2-1
clone_size: NA
v_call: TRBV19
d_call: TRBD2

cdr3_nt: TGTGCCAGTAGTCTTTCGACAGGTGCGAACACTGAAGCTTTCTTT
cdr3_aa: CASSLSTGANTEAFF
j_call: TRBJ1-1
clone_size: NA
v_call: TRBV19
d_call: NA

cdr3_nt: TGTGCCGTTGAGGCCAACGAGCAGTACTTC
cdr3_aa: CAVEANEQYF
j_call: TRBJ2-7
clone_size: NA
v_call: TRBV7-8
d_call: NA

cdr3_nt: TGTGCCAGCTCACCTGCTAATAGCGGGAGGGCCTCCAATGAGCAGTTCTTC
cdr3_aa: CASSPANSGRASNEQFF
j_call: TRBJ2-1
clone_size: NA
v_call: TRBV18
d_call: TRBD2

cdr3_nt: TGTGCCAGCAGCTTAGGTCACAGGGAGACGACAGATACGCAGTATTTT
cdr3_aa: CASSLGHRETTDTQYF
j_call: TRBJ2-3
clone_size: few
v_call: TRBV11-3
d_call: NA

cdr3_nt: TGTGCCAGCAGCCCTAGTCCCCTCGGCGGGGAGCTGTTTTTT
cdr3_aa: CASSPSPLGGELFF
j_call: TRBJ2-2
clone_size: NA
v_call: TRBV7-3
d_call: NA

cdr3_nt: TGTGCCAGCAGCCAAGATGGCAGGGTCGATGGCTACACCTTC
cdr3_aa: CASSQDGRVDGYTF
j_call: TRBJ1-2
clone_size: NA
v_call: TRBV3-1/TRBV3-2
d_call: NA

cdr3_nt: TGCAGTGCGCCCGGACTGGGAGGCTACACCTTC
cdr3_aa: CSAPGLGGYTF
j_call: TRBJ1-2
clone_size: NA
v_call: TRBV20-1
d_call: NA

cdr3_nt: TGTGCCAGTAGTATAGCCGTTAGCGGGTCCGCCTACAATGAGCAGTTCTTC
cdr3_aa: CASSIAVSGSAYNEQFF
j_call: TRBJ2-1
clone_size: NA
v_call: TRBV19
d_call: TRBD2

cdr3_nt: TGCGCCAGCAGCCCGAGGGGGACTAGCGGCTCCTACGAGCAGTACTTC
cdr3_aa: CASSPRGTSGSYEQYF
j_call: TRBJ2-7
clone_size: NA
v_call: TRBV4-1
d_call: TRBD2

cdr3_nt: TGCGCCAGCAGTTTGACAGGGAGCCAAGAGACCCAGTACTTC
cdr3_aa: CASSLTGSQETQYF
j_call: TRBJ2-5
clone_size: once
v_call: TRBV10-1
d_call: TRBD1

cdr3_nt: TGCGCCAGCAGTGACTGGACTAGCGGAGGCACAGATACGCAGTATTTT
cdr3_aa: CASSDWTSGGTDTQYF
j_call: TRBJ2-3
clone_size: NA
v_call: TRBV10-1
d_call: TRBD2

cdr3_nt: TGCGCCAGCAGCCTTCGGGGGGGAACGGGCACCGGGGAGCTGTTTTTT
cdr3_aa: CASSLRGGTGTGELFF
j_call: TRBJ2-2
clone_size: NA
v_call: TRBV4-1
d_call: TRBD2

cdr3_nt: TGCGCCAGCAGCCAAGTGCCGGGCGGGGGGGGATACAATGAGCAGTTCTTC
cdr3_aa: CASSQVPGGGGYNEQFF
j_call: TRBJ2-1
clone_size: NA
v_call: TRBV4-1
d_call: TRBD2

cdr3_nt: TGTGCCAGCAGTCTAGACAGGATATACACCGGGGAGCTGTTTTTT
cdr3_aa: CASSLDRIYTGELFF
j_call: TRBJ2-2
clone_size: NA
v_call: TRBV6-5
d_call: NA

cdr3_nt: TGTGCCTGGAACAGGGGGGAAAACACTGAAGCTTTCTTT
cdr3_aa: CAWNRGENTEAFF
j_call: TRBJ1-1
clone_size: NA
v_call: TRBV30
d_call: TRBD1

cdr3_nt: TGTGCCAGCAGTGAAGCCAAGACTAGCTTAACCTACAATGAGCAGTTCTTC
cdr3_aa: CASSEAKTSLTYNEQFF
j_call: TRBJ2-1
clone_size: NA
v_call: TRBV6-1
d_call: TRBD2

cdr3_nt: TGCGCCAGCAGCCCGGGACAGCTGATACAAGAGACCCAGTACTTC
cdr3_aa: CASSPGQLIQETQYF
j_call: TRBJ2-5
clone_size: NA
v_call: TRBV4-1
d_call: TRBD1

cdr3_nt: TGTGCCAGCAGCTTAAAGGAGTGGCTGGACCTGACTTTC
cdr3_aa: CASSLKEWLDLTF
j_call: TRBJ2-6
clone_size: once
v_call: TRBV7-9
d_call: NA

cdr3_nt: TGTGCCAGCAGTTCCCACAAAGGAGTGAACACTGAAGCTTTCTTT
cdr3_aa: CASSSHKGVNTEAFF
j_call: TRBJ1-1
clone_size: NA
v_call: TRBV7-2
d_call: NA

cdr3_nt: TGTGCCAGCAGCTCGGGACTAGCGGTCACAGATACGCAGTATTTT
cdr3_aa: CASSSGLAVTDTQYF
j_call: TRBJ2-3
clone_size: NA
v_call: TRBV13
d_call: TRBD2

cdr3_nt: TGTGCCAGCAGCGGAGCTACCCTGACAGGTTTAACCACTGAAGCTTTCTTT
cdr3_aa: CASSGATLTGLTTEAFF
j_call: TRBJ1-1
clone_size: once
v_call: TRBV14
d_call: NA

cdr3_nt: TGTGCCAGCAGCTTAGAGGGGCAGATGAACACTGAAGCTTTCTTT
cdr3_aa: CASSLEGQMNTEAFF
j_call: TRBJ1-1
clone_size: NA
v_call: TRBV11-3
d_call: NA